These 27 T cell receptor beta chains originate from one sample sequenced in a study of cytotoxic CD8 clonotypes in ibrutinib-treated CLL. TCRdb's table, derived via immunoSEQ multiplex PCR, lists solely in-frame clones and lacks some. Of 80,000 to 95,000 clones in the sample, around 75% were seen once. The sequences come from PBMCs, collected after 12 months of ibrutinib treatment. The receptors shown here come from a human donor with chronic lymphocytic leukemia.

The chain has TRBV18 and TRBJ2-7; D not resolved. This CDR3 spans 18 amino acids. Germline V gene lookup returns CDR1 KGHSH and CDR2 LQKENI. The V end was cut by 6 bases, the J end by 0 bases, with 24 bases between. CDR3 region: CASSILPATDLSSYEQYF. The CDR3 DNA follows: TGTGCCAGCTCCATTCTCCCCGCTACCGACCTGAGCTCCTACGAGCAGTACTTC.

The chain links TRBV7-2 to TRBJ1-5, with D unclear. The CDR3 is 13 residues long. Germline assignment: CDR1 SGHTA and CDR2 FQGNSA. Trimming removed 2 bases at V and 5 bases at J, with 7 bases between. This chain's CDR3 is CASSLISDQPQHF. Written as DNA, the CDR3 is TGTGCCAGCAGCTTAATTTCAGATCAGCCCCAGCATTTT.

The V and J genes are TRBV7-2 and TRBJ2-3, with 7 bases aligning to TRBD2. Germline V gives CDR1 SGHTA, CDR2 FQGNSA. This CDR3 spans 16 amino acids. Trimming cost V 5 bases and J 0 bases; bases outside gene matches: 8. The CDR3 sequence: CASSRQRGGSTDTQYF. In DNA form, the CDR3 reads TGTGCCAGCAGCCGTCAGCGGGGAGGAAGCACAGATACGCAGTATTTT.

This clone was detected a few times. The chain joins TRBV5-5 to TRBJ2-5, with 7 nucleotides matching TRBD1. The CDR3 has 15 residues. Trimming cost V 0 bases and J 4 bases; bases outside gene matches: 6. Germline CDR1 and CDR2: SGHKS and YYEKEE (reference sequence). This CDR3 is CASSLVGDSGETQYF. The CDR3 DNA follows: TGTGCCAGCAGCTTGGTTGGGGACAGCGGAGAGACCCAGTACTTC. The full variable domain, completed using reference TRBV5-5 and TRBJ2-5, is DAGVTQSPTHLIKTRGQQVTLRCSPISGHKSVSWYQQVLGQGPQFIFQYYEKEERGRGNFPDRFSARQFPNYSSELNVNALLLGDSALYLCASSLVGDSGETQYFGPGTRLLVL.

The chain carries TRBV28 and TRBJ2-3, with TRBD2 matching over 15 bases. The CDR3 extends over 16 amino acids. V gave up 7 bases and J gave up 5 bases; unmatched junction bases: 7. In germline, CDR1 is MDHEN, CDR2 SYDVKM. CDR3 protein: CASMRGLAGGVDTQYF. In DNA form, the CDR3 reads TGTGCCAGCATGAGGGGACTAGCGGGAGGTGTAGATACGCAGTATTTT.

This clone has only one observation. V and J are TRBV5-1 and TRBJ2-2; D is unclear. Trimming removed 4 bases from V and 0 bases from J, with 10 bases in between. The CDR3 has 15 amino acids. Germline V gene sequence: CDR1 SGHRS, CDR2 YFSETQ. CDR3 in amino acids: CASSPLPANTGELFF. The CDR3 region has the DNA TGCGCCAGCAGCCCGCTACCCGCGAACACCGGGGAGCTGTTTTTT.

This clone has only one observation. The J gene is TRBJ2-7, the V gene TRBV4-1; 8 bases map to TRBD2. CDR1 and CDR2 from the germline V gene are MGHRA and YSYEKL. Trimming cost V 1 base and J 3 bases; bases outside gene matches: 8. The CDR3 has 16 amino acids. The CDR3 DNA is TGCGCCAGCAGCCAAGCCTTAGCGGGGAAAGGCTACGAGCAGTACTTC. It translates to CASSQALAGKGYEQYF.

The chain carries TRBV5-1 and TRBJ1-1; 7 nucleotides align to TRBD1. CDR3 length equals 14 residues. V was pared by 6 bases and J by 2 bases, with 7 bases of the junction left unmatched. Looked up from germline, CDR1 is SGHRS and CDR2 is YFSETQ. This CDR3 reads CASNGQAGNTEAFF. The CDR3 DNA sequence: TGCGCCAGCAACGGACAGGCGGGCAACACTGAAGCTTTCTTT.

The sample holds a few counts of this clone. CDR3 residues: CASSPDRLNTEAFF. The CDR3 bases are TGTGCCAGCAGCCCAGATCGACTGAACACTGAAGCTTTCTTT. J is TRBJ1-1 and V is TRBV11-2; D is uncertain. The V and J ends lost 5 bases and 0 bases respectively, with 10 bases between them. Germline values: CDR1 SGHAT, CDR2 FQNNGV. The CDR3 totals 14 residues.

This clone appeared a single time. The chain couples TRBV18 to TRBJ1-2; D gene uncertain. The V end was cut by 1 base, the J end by 7 bases, with 10 bases between. From germline, CDR1 is KGHSH and CDR2 LQKENI. There are 13 residues in the CDR3. The DNA of the CDR3 is TGTGCCAGCTCACCACGAGAGGAGTTTGGCTACACCTTC. Its protein is CASSPREEFGYTF. Full variable domain (remainder filled in from reference TRBV18 and TRBJ1-2): NAGVMQNPRHLVRRRGQEARLRCSPMKGHSHVYWYRQLPEEGLKFMVYLQKENIIDESGMPKERFSAEFPKEGPSILRIQQVVRGDSAAYFCASSPREEFGYTFGSGTRLTVV.

The chain employs TRBV9 and TRBJ2-5; the match to TRBD2 covers 7 bases. CDR3 length: 14 residues. Germline CDR1 SGDLS, CDR2 YYNGEE. With 4 bases clipped from V and 4 bases from J, the junction kept 7 bases outside the gene matches. The CDR3 is CASSPRTGGETQYF. The DNA of the CDR3 is TGTGCCAGCAGCCCCCGGACGGGAGGAGAGACCCAGTACTTC.

Sample share makes this clone medium-sized. The CDR3 DNA reads TGTGCCAGCAGCTTAGTGGCGGGGCAGGGGGCGGACTACACCTTC. This encodes CASSLVAGQGADYTF. The chain carries TRBV7-2 and TRBJ1-2, with 8 bases aligning to TRBD1. Germline V gene lookup returns CDR1 SGHTA and CDR2 FQGNSA. This CDR3 has 15 amino acids. With 1 base clipped from V and 10 bases from J, the junction kept 11 bases outside the gene matches.

The chain links TRBV6-6 to TRBJ2-1, with D uncertain. V lost 6 bases, J lost 9 bases, and 12 bases lay in between. CDR3 length equals 12 residues. Germline V lookup: CDR1 MNHNY, CDR2 SVGAGI (reference sequence). CDR3 loop: CASSPTWGEQFF. The CDR3 bases are TGTGCCAGCAGCCCTACTTGGGGTGAGCAGTTCTTC.

The rearrangement links TRBV4-3 to TRBJ2-7, with 10 bases aligning to TRBD1. Losses at the gene ends were 2 bases for V and 2 bases for J; bases not matched to a gene: 6. The germline V gene encodes CDR1 LGHNA and CDR2 YSLEER. CDR3 length: 16 residues. The CDR3, as DNA: TGCGCCAGCAGCCAATCCGGACAGGGGGGAGCCTACGAGCAGTACTTC. Translating gives CASSQSGQGGAYEQYF.

In DNA form, the CDR3 reads TGCGCCAGCAGGGGCGGGCCAGAGCTTTCCTACGAGCAGTACTTC. It specifies CASRGGPELSYEQYF. The rearrangement uses TRBV5-1 and TRBJ2-7; TRBD2 is a possible D gene (5 bases). Germline V CDR1 and CDR2: SGHRS, YFSETQ. The CDR3 consists of 15 residues. Deletions cut 5 bases from V and 1 base from J, with 16 bases between.

Of note for this clone: This may come from a read error, since a much larger clone is one base off. J is TRBJ1-1 and V is TRBV2, with D tentatively TRBD1 (5 bases). The germline gives CDR1 SNHLY, CDR2 FYNNEI. Trimming removed 4 bases from V and 6 bases from J, with 9 bases in between. The CDR3 has 12 residues. CDR3 loop: CASSGGRAEAFF. Written as DNA, the CDR3 is TGTGCCAGCAGTGGGGGCAGGGCTGAAGCTTTCTTT.

The rearrangement joins TRBV5-1 to TRBJ2-5; 8 bases are shared with TRBD2. The germline gives CDR1 SGHRS, CDR2 YFSETQ. V shed 0 bases, J shed 4 bases, and the junction held 8 bases outside the gene matches. The CDR3 has 16 residues. CDR3 in amino acids: CASSLASGSRGETQYF. In DNA, the CDR3 is TGCGCCAGCAGCTTGGCCAGCGGGAGTAGGGGAGAGACCCAGTACTTC.

Details on this clone: The sample has other DNA sequences that encode this CDR3 too. This chain connects TRBV30 to TRBJ2-7; unclear D gene. This CDR3 has 12 residues. V lost 5 bases and J lost 2, with 10 bases in between. CDR1 is GTSNPN, CDR2 SVGIG, per germline (reference sequence). The CDR3 coding sequence is TGTGCCTGGTCTAGGGAAACCTACGAGCAGTACTTC. Its protein is CAWSRETYEQYF.

CDR3 sequence (DNA): TGTGCCAGCAGTTTGGGAAATAGCAATCAGCCCCAGCATTTT. As protein: CASSLGNSNQPQHF. V and J are TRBV27 and TRBJ1-5; D gene uncertain. The germline V and J ends were trimmed by 3 bases and 0 bases, with 6 bases remaining between them. In germline, CDR1 is MNHEY, CDR2 SMNVEV (reference sequence). This CDR3 spans 14 amino acids.

This clone was counted only a few times. The chain combines TRBV7-8 with TRBJ2-1; D is uncertain. The germline V gene has CDR1 SGHVS and CDR2 FQNEAQ. Trimming removed 2 bases at V and 5 bases at J, with 25 bases between. CDR3 size: 19 residues. Written as DNA, the CDR3 is TGTGCCAGCAGCTTAAGCGACGGCTCGACTCGAGGCTCGGACAATGAGCAGTTCTTC. Its protein is CASSLSDGSTRGSDNEQFF.

J is TRBJ2-2 and V is TRBV7-6; a weak D match, TRBD1 (5 bases). Germline V gene sequence: CDR1 SGHVS, CDR2 FNYEAQ. The germline V and J ends were trimmed by 1 base and 4 bases, with 10 bases remaining between them. The CDR3 extends over 15 amino acids. CDR3: CASSLVPGFTGELFF. The CDR3 nucleotides read TGTGCCAGCAGCTTAGTGCCAGGGTTCACCGGGGAGCTGTTTTTT.

This rearrangement joins TRBV6-6 to TRBJ2-7; maybe TRBD1 (6 bases). Germline CDR1 and CDR2: MNHNY and SVGAGI (reference sequence). The CDR3 has 14 amino acids. V gave up 2 bases and J gave up 2 bases, with 10 bases separating them. CDR3 residues: CASSYATGPYEQYF. The CDR3 DNA reads as TGTGCCAGCAGTTACGCGACAGGCCCCTACGAGCAGTACTTC.

The V and J genes are TRBV6-6 and TRBJ2-7; the D gene is possibly TRBD1 (5 bases). Trimming cost V 0 bases and J 5 bases, with 5 bases left between them. The CDR3 runs 12 residues. In germline, CDR1 is MNHNY, CDR2 SVGAGI (reference sequence). CDR3 nucleotides: TGTGCCAGCAGTTACTCGGGGCACGAGCAGTACTTC. As protein: CASSYSGHEQYF.

The chain employs TRBV9 and TRBJ2-2, with 9 bases that match TRBD2. The CDR3 has 16 amino acids. With 2 bases clipped from V and 4 bases from J, the junction kept 6 bases outside the gene matches. From germline, CDR1 is SGDLS and CDR2 YYNGEE. As DNA, the CDR3 is TGTGCCAGCAGCGTTCTAGCGGGGCCGGGCACCGGGGAGCTGTTTTTT. It translates to CASSVLAGPGTGELFF.

The chain joins TRBV10-3 to TRBJ1-2; D is ambiguous. There are 11 residues in the CDR3. Germline V gene data show CDR1 as ENHRY and CDR2 as SYGVKD. The ends were cut back, 4 bases at V and 8 bases at J, with 8 bases in the middle. This CDR3 reads CAISGRGGYTF. The CDR3 nucleotides read TGTGCCATCAGTGGTAGAGGGGGCTACACCTTC.

This chain joins TRBV7-9 and TRBJ2-3, with D possibly TRBD1 on 6 matching bases. Germline V gene lookup returns CDR1 SEHNR and CDR2 FQNEAQ (reference sequence). Between the trimmed V and J ends, which lost 5 bases and 1 base, there was a span of 19 bases. This CDR3 has 17 amino acids. The CDR3 reads CASSTGYRRYGTDTQYF. As DNA, the CDR3 is TGTGCCAGCAGCACAGGGTATAGGCGTTATGGCACAGATACGCAGTATTTT.

This clone appeared a few times. V is TRBV5-1 and J is TRBJ2-7; perhaps TRBD1 as D (5 bases). From germline, CDR1 is SGHRS and CDR2 YFSETQ. Trimming removed 8 bases at V and 0 bases at J, with 18 bases between. CDR3 length: 15 amino acids. The CDR3 region is CASRPQGYRSYEQYF. In DNA, the CDR3 is TGCGCCAGTCGACCGCAGGGTTATCGCTCCTACGAGCAGTACTTC.